Listed here are 21 T cell receptor beta chains from one sample, sequenced in a study of cytotoxic CD8 clonotypes in ibrutinib-treated CLL. Sequencing used immunoSEQ multiplex PCR; TCRdb keeps in-frame clones, though not all of them. The table includes about 300,000 clones, approximately 67% detected once. The source material was PBMCs, sampled after 36 months of ibrutinib treatment. The receptors originated from a human donor with chronic lymphocytic leukemia.

Comment on this clone: At the DNA level, this CDR3 is encoded by other sequences in the same sample as well. V is TRBV7-9 and J is TRBJ1-1; D gene uncertain. Trimming shortened V by 3 bases and J by 1 base, and 6 bases separated the two germline ends. Germline V CDR1 and CDR2: SEHNR, FQNEAQ (reference sequence). This CDR3 spans 13 amino acids. CDR3 region: CASSFLRNTEAFF. The DNA for the CDR3 is TGTGCCAGCAGCTTTCTAAGGAACACTGAAGCTTTCTTT.

The chain recombines TRBV28 with TRBJ2-5, with D possibly being TRBD1 (5 bases). Germline lookup yields CDR1 MDHEN and CDR2 SYDVKM. This CDR3 is built from 15 residues. Between the trimmed V and J ends, which lost 8 bases and 3 bases, there was a span of 19 bases. The CDR3 spells CASSPHQGGEETQYF. CDR3 coding DNA: TGTGCCAGCTCCCCTCACCAGGGCGGAGAAGAGACCCAGTACTTC.

The gene calls are TRBV7-2 and TRBJ2-7, with TRBD2 as a possible D gene (6 bases). Germline V CDR1 and CDR2: SGHTA, FQGNSA. Trimming removed 1 base at V and 8 bases at J, with 12 bases between. This CDR3 comprises 13 residues. Here the CDR3 reads CASSLGNGRQQYF. CDR3 coding DNA: TGTGCCAGCAGCTTAGGTAACGGGAGACAGCAGTACTTC.

V and J are TRBV18 and TRBJ2-7; 9 bases are shared with TRBD1. The junction had 10 bases not matched to a gene; V was cut back by 4 bases and J by 6 bases. This CDR3 has 15 amino acids. CDR1 and CDR2 (germline): KGHSH, LQKENI. For the CDR3, the DNA is TGTGCCAGCTCACACCTAAAAACAGGGGGCGGCGAGCAGTACTTC. It is translated as CASSHLKTGGGEQYF. Full variable domain (missing parts from reference TRBV18 and TRBJ2-7): NAGVMQNPRHLVRRRGQEARLRCSPMKGHSHVYWYRQLPEEGLKFMVYLQKENIIDESGMPKERFSAEFPKEGPSILRIQQVVRGDSAAYFCASSHLKTGGGEQYFGPGTRLTVT.

The chain recombines TRBV5-1 with TRBJ1-6; possible D gene TRBD1, 6 bases. Trimming took 0 bases from V and 0 from J, leaving 13 bases between them. The CDR3 is 18 amino acids. The germline V gene encodes CDR1 SGHRS and CDR2 YFSETQ. The CDR3 sequence is CASSLVGHSSSYNSPLHF. The CDR3 DNA sequence: TGCGCCAGCAGCTTGGTGGGACATTCGAGCTCCTATAATTCACCCCTCCACTTT.

J is TRBJ2-7 and V is TRBV2, with 13 bases aligning to TRBD2. CDR3 length equals 14 residues. Germline CDR1 is SNHLY and CDR2 is FYNNEI. J lost 5 bases, V lost 7 bases, and 5 bases had no gene match. The CDR3 region is CASIGLAGDDEQYF. For the CDR3, the DNA is TGTGCCAGCATCGGACTAGCGGGAGACGACGAGCAGTACTTC. The whole variable domain, remainder taken from reference TRBV2 and TRBJ2-7, is EPEVTQTPSHQVTQMGQEVILRCVPISNHLYFYWYRQILGQKVEFLVSFYNNEISEKSEIFDDQFSVERPDGSNFTLKIRSTKLEDSAMYFCASIGLAGDDEQYFGPGTRLTVT.

Only a few counts were recorded for this clone. The V and J genes are TRBV4-2 and TRBJ2-7, with D possibly TRBD1 on 5 matching bases. Germline lookup yields CDR1 LGHNA and CDR2 YNFKEQ. The V end lost 5 bases, the J end lost 6 bases, and 20 bases lay between the germline ends. The CDR3 loop spans 15 amino acids. The CDR3 spells CASSATGPGFGEQYF. CDR3 nucleotide sequence: TGTGCCAGCAGCGCTACCGGGCCAGGGTTTGGCGAGCAGTACTTC.

The chain links TRBV2 to TRBJ2-7; D is uncertain. Trimming pared 7 bases from V and 2 bases from J, leaving 9 bases between. This CDR3 has 12 residues. The germline CDR1 and CDR2 sequences are SNHLY and FYNNEI. The CDR3 coding sequence is TGTGCCAGCAACGAGGTTACCTACGAGCAGTACTTC. As protein: CASNEVTYEQYF.

This rearrangement joins TRBV9 to TRBJ1-3; D not certain. V was clipped by 4 bases and J by 2 bases, with 13 bases between them. The CDR3 has 15 residues. The germline gives CDR1 SGDLS, CDR2 YYNGEE. The CDR3 DNA is TGTGCCAGCAGCACCTTAGGGCCGGCTGGAAACACCATATATTTT. Protein product: CASSTLGPAGNTIYF.

CDR3 loop: CASSLQGAYEQYF. The CDR3 bases are TGTGCCAGCAGCCTACAGGGGGCGTACGAGCAGTACTTC. The V call is TRBV6-5, the J call TRBJ2-7, with TRBD1 matching over 9 bases. The CDR3 contains 13 residues. CDR1 MNHEY and CDR2 SVGAGI come from the germline V gene. V was pared by 6 bases and J by 4 bases, with 4 bases of the junction left unmatched.

The chain carries TRBV7-8 and TRBJ1-3, with D possibly being TRBD1 (5 bases). CDR1 SGHVS and CDR2 FQNEAQ come from the germline V gene. The CDR3 extends over 19 amino acids. V gave up 5 bases and J gave up 0 bases, with 23 bases separating them. In DNA, the CDR3 is TGTGCCAGCAGCCTACCCAGTGGGGCGGCATCCGTCTCTGGAAACACCATATATTTT. It translates to CASSLPSGAASVSGNTIYF.

This chain joins TRBV4-1 and TRBJ1-1; no clear D. V gave up 4 bases and J gave up 4 bases, with 16 bases separating them. CDR1 and CDR2 from the germline V gene are MGHRA and YSYEKL. This CDR3 is 15 amino acids long. CDR3 nucleotide sequence: TGCGCCAGCAGCCCCCCGGGGAGGGCTGGCACTGAAGCTTTCTTT. It yields the protein CASSPPGRAGTEAFF.

The J gene is TRBJ2-7, the V gene TRBV5-4; 10 nucleotides align to TRBD2. CDR3 size: 17 residues. J gave up 3 bases and V 1 base, and 10 bases lay outside the gene matches. The germline V gene has CDR1 SGHNT and CDR2 YYREEE (reference sequence). The CDR3 DNA sequence: TGTGCCAGCAGCTTGAGACCCCTAGCGGGAGAACTCTACGAGCAGTACTTC. Residues: CASSLRPLAGELYEQYF.

The chain uses TRBV5-1 and TRBJ2-7; D remains ambiguous. The CDR3 sequence is 16 residues long. Trimming stripped 0 bases from V and 2 bases from J, with 15 bases between. Germline V lookup: CDR1 SGHRS, CDR2 YFSETQ. The CDR3: CASSLETGPRAYEQYF. The DNA of the CDR3 is TGCGCCAGCAGCTTGGAAACGGGCCCCCGCGCCTACGAGCAGTACTTC.

In regard to this clone: Other DNA sequences in this sample translate to the same CDR3. CDR3 region: CASSVGPGGTYEQYF. CDR3 in DNA: TGTGCCAGCAGCGTAGGGCCGGGGGGCACCTACGAGCAGTACTTC. The rearrangement uses TRBV9 and TRBJ2-7; a possible D gene is TRBD2 (7 bases). The CDR3 has 15 amino acids. CDR1 is SGDLS and CDR2 is YYNGEE in the germline V gene. V lost 0 bases to trimming and J lost 2 bases, with 12 bases between them. Supplemented by reference TRBV9 and TRBJ2-7, the full variable domain reads DSGVTQTPKHLITATGQRVTLRCSPRSGDLSVYWYQQSLDQGLQFLIQYYNGEERAKGNILERFSAQQFPDLHSELNLSSLELGDSALYFCASSVGPGGTYEQYFGPGTRLTVT.

This clone appeared a single time. The V gene is TRBV7-9, the J gene TRBJ2-2; D not certain. Germline loops: CDR1 SEHNR, CDR2 FQNEAQ (reference sequence). This CDR3 spans 15 amino acids. The ends were cut back, 5 bases at V and 1 base at J, with 11 bases in the middle. The CDR3 is CASSLGDKNTGELFF. Written as DNA, the CDR3 is TGTGCCAGCAGCCTAGGAGACAAGAACACCGGGGAGCTGTTTTTT.

The rearrangement links TRBV29-1 to TRBJ2-1; 10 bases map to TRBD2. Trimming cost V 4 bases and J 5 bases; bases outside gene matches: 5. The germline CDR1 and CDR2 sequences are SQVTM and ANQGSEA. The CDR3 loop spans 14 amino acids. The CDR3 protein is CSVAGTSENNEQFF. CDR3 sequence (DNA): TGCAGCGTTGCCGGGACTAGCGAGAACAATGAGCAGTTCTTC.

The chain uses TRBV7-2 and TRBJ1-2; tentatively, D is TRBD1 (6 bases). The ends were cut back, 1 base at V and 5 bases at J, with 11 bases in the middle. This CDR3 has 14 residues. From germline, CDR1 is SGHTA and CDR2 FQGNSA. CDR3 amino acids: CASSLVGGRYGYTF. Written as DNA, the CDR3 is TGTGCCAGCAGCTTAGTAGGGGGTCGGTATGGCTACACCTTC.

This chain joins TRBV25-1 and TRBJ2-7; a weak D match, TRBD1 (6 bases). Germline CDR1 reads MGHDK; CDR2 reads SYGVNS. V shed 5 bases and J shed 2 bases, with 10 bases lying between them. The CDR3 spans 13 residues. CDR3 amino acids: CASSPRTAYEQYF. DNA of the CDR3: TGTGCCAGCAGTCCACGGACAGCCTACGAGCAGTACTTC.

This clone was seen more than once but under ten times. CDR3 in DNA: TGTGCCATCAGTGAAGGGCCGTACGAGCAGTACTTC. Its protein product is CAISEGPYEQYF. The chain combines TRBV10-3 with TRBJ2-7; D is undetermined. Trimming pared 3 bases from V and 4 bases from J, leaving 7 bases between. The CDR3 sequence is 12 residues long. The germline V gene has CDR1 ENHRY and CDR2 SYGVKD.

The V and J genes are TRBV18 and TRBJ1-4; D gene unclear. Looked up from germline, CDR1 is KGHSH and CDR2 is LQKENI. Trimming took 0 bases from V and 11 from J, leaving 7 bases between them. There are 12 residues in the CDR3. The chain's CDR3 is CASSPPGGKLFF. For the CDR3, the DNA is TGTGCCAGCTCACCACCTGGTGGGAAACTGTTTTTT.